Listed here are 8 T cell receptor beta chains from one sample, sequenced in a study of blood T cell repertoires in COVID-19. Method: immunoSEQ multiplex PCR; TCRdb's copy keeps in-frame clones and lacks some. The table includes under 45,000 clones, approximately 90% detected once. Sequencing input: peripheral blood. The receptors come from a man aged 60-69 years with active or convalescent COVID-19.

CDR3 sequence: CASSFNRAVGEQYF. CDR3 bases: TGTGCCAGCAGCTTCAACAGGGCCGTCGGCGAGCAGTACTTC. V and J are TRBV7-3 and TRBJ2-7; a weak D match, TRBD1 (6 bases). This CDR3 contains 14 residues. The V and J ends lost 3 bases and 6 bases respectively, with 15 bases between them. Germline loops: CDR1 SGHTA, CDR2 FQGTGA.

The V gene is TRBV18, the J gene TRBJ2-7, with TRBD1 matching over 9 bases. The J segment lost 2 bases and the V segment lost 5 bases, leaving 4 bases of the junction unmatched. CDR1 is KGHSH and CDR2 is LQKENI in the germline V gene. The CDR3 is 14 amino acids. This chain's CDR3 is CASSETGGTYEQYF. The CDR3 bases are TGTGCCAGCTCAGAGACAGGGGGAACCTACGAGCAGTACTTC.

The V gene is TRBV15, the J gene TRBJ2-5, with TRBD1 as a possible D gene (6 bases). The germline gives CDR1 LNHNV, CDR2 YYDKDF (reference sequence). CDR3 size: 14 residues. V lost 1 base to trimming and J lost 4 bases, with 10 bases between them. The CDR3 coding sequence is TGTGCCACCAGCAGAGGTACAGGGCCAGAGACCCAGTACTTC. Translating gives CATSRGTGPETQYF.

This chain joins TRBV6-4 and TRBJ2-1; D is unresolved. Germline lookup yields CDR1 MRHNA and CDR2 SNTAGT. V gave up 9 bases and J gave up 5 bases, with 8 bases separating them. The CDR3 spans 11 residues. The CDR3 DNA reads as TGTGCCAGGAGATCTGACAATGAGCAGTTCTTC. Its translation: CARRSDNEQFF.

The gene calls are TRBV21-1 and TRBJ2-7; the D call of TRBD2 is as the table states it, not checked on the DNA. TRBV21-1 is given as a pseudogene. The CDR3 spans 18 residues. The CDR3 protein is CASSKVSCDSERTYEQYF. DNA for the CDR3: TGTGCCAGCAGCAAAGTTAGTTGCGATTCGGAGCGGACCTACGAGCAGTACTTC.

V is TRBV7-9 and J is TRBJ2-5; D is perhaps TRBD1 (5 bases). This CDR3 region has 14 residues. Deletions cut 1 base from V and 1 base from J, with 7 bases between. Germline-derived CDR1 and CDR2 are SEHNR and FQNEAQ (reference sequence). DNA of the CDR3: TGTGCCAGCAGCTTAGTTACAGGCCAAGAGACCCAGTACTTC. Protein sequence: CASSLVTGQETQYF.

The chain carries TRBV7-6 and TRBJ2-5; TRBD1 might be the D (5 bases). Trimming stripped 3 bases from V and 5 bases from J, with 7 bases between. The CDR3 is 12 residues long. Germline V gene lookup returns CDR1 SGHVS and CDR2 FNYEAQ. Here the CDR3 reads CASSLGLETQYF. CDR3 in DNA: TGTGCCAGCAGCTTGGGGCTGGAGACCCAGTACTTC.

This chain joins TRBV7-9 and TRBJ1-1, with D unclear. The CDR3 totals 13 residues. V lost 5 bases, J lost 6 bases, and 13 bases lay in between. Germline V lookup: CDR1 SEHNR, CDR2 FQNEAQ (reference sequence). The CDR3 DNA is TGTGCCAGCAGCCTCGGGGTTTTCCCTGAAGCTTTCTTT. Protein sequence: CASSLGVFPEAFF.